One and the same sample provided the 10 T cell receptor beta chains below, sequenced in a study of blood T cell repertoires in COVID-19. Clones were read by immunoSEQ multiplex PCR, and TCRdb kept only the in-frame ones, dropping some. The data contain some 180,000 clones, roughly 91% of them singletons. Specimen: peripheral blood. The receptor set was obtained from a man aged 18 to 35 with COVID-19, enrolled during active disease.

This chain connects TRBV29-1 to TRBJ1-1; D may be TRBD1 (6 bases). V lost 0 bases and J 7 bases, leaving 15 bases between the germline ends. CDR3 length equals 14 residues. CDR1 SQVTM and CDR2 ANQGSEA come from the germline V gene. The CDR3 region is CSVEDPGGRGEAFF. CDR3 sequence (DNA): TGCAGCGTTGAAGATCCGGGGGGCCGAGGTGAAGCTTTCTTT. The entire variable domain, with the rest obtained from reference TRBV29-1 and TRBJ1-1, is as follows: SAVISQKPSRDICQRGTSLTIQCQVDSQVTMMFWYRQQPGQSLTLIATANQGSEATYESGFVIDKFPISRPNLTFSTLTVSNMSPEDSSIYLCSVEDPGGRGEAFFGQGTRLTVV.

This chain uses TRBV12-3 or TRBV12-4 with TRBJ1-1; D call uncertain. Trimming stripped 1 base from V and 7 bases from J, with 10 bases between. CDR3 size: 13 residues. The CDR3 sequence is CASSLGQAFEAFF. As DNA, the CDR3 is TGTGCCAGCAGTTTAGGGCAGGCGTTTGAAGCTTTCTTT.

The chain recombines TRBV7-6 with TRBJ2-2; the match to TRBD1 covers 8 bases. Germline V gene sequence: CDR1 SGHVS, CDR2 FNYEAQ. Losses at the gene ends were 5 bases for V and 2 bases for J; bases not matched to a gene: 4. This CDR3 is built from 15 residues. The CDR3 loop is CASSKGQVNTGELFF. CDR3 in DNA: TGTGCCAGCAGCAAGGGACAGGTTAACACCGGGGAGCTGTTTTTT.

This clone was detected many times. The J gene is TRBJ2-1, the V gene TRBV5-4, with 8 bases that match TRBD1. The V segment lost 1 base and the J segment 1 base; nucleotides outside the gene matches: 1. The CDR3 covers 15 residues. Per germline, CDR1 SGHNT and CDR2 YYREEE (reference sequence). The CDR3 bases are TGTGCCAGCAGCTTGAGACAGGGGTCCTACAATGAGCAGTTCTTC. It encodes CASSLRQGSYNEQFF.

V gene TRBV2 combines with J gene TRBJ1-3; 7 bases are shared with TRBD1. Germline CDR1 is SNHLY and CDR2 is FYNNEI. The CDR3 is 15 residues long. With 4 bases clipped from V and 3 bases from J, the junction kept 6 bases outside the gene matches. CDR3 in DNA: TGTGCCAGCAGTGCTGCAGCAGGGGGTGGAAACACCATATATTTT. Translation: CASSAAAGGGNTIYF. Full variable domain (outside the CDR3, taken from reference TRBV2 and TRBJ1-3): EPEVTQTPSHQVTQMGQEVILRCVPISNHLYFYWYRQILGQKVEFLVSFYNNEISEKSEIFDDQFSVERPDGSNFTLKIRSTKLEDSAMYFCASSAAAGGGNTIYFGEGSWLTVV.

This clone appeared a single time. The V gene is TRBV19, the J gene TRBJ2-7; 11 nucleotides line up with TRBD1. V was pared by 5 bases and J by 5 bases, with 2 bases of the junction left unmatched. Germline values: CDR1 LNHDA, CDR2 SQIVND (reference sequence). The CDR3 consists of 13 residues. CDR3 in amino acids: CASSGDRGNEQYF. The CDR3 DNA is TGTGCCAGTAGTGGGGACAGGGGGAACGAGCAGTACTTC.

This chain connects TRBV28 to TRBJ1-2; tentatively, D is TRBD1 (5 bases). Germline CDR1 MDHEN, CDR2 SYDVKM. Trimming pared 2 bases from V and 3 bases from J, leaving 13 bases between. CDR3 length: 15 amino acids. In nucleotides, the CDR3 is TGTGCCAGCAGTTTAACCCTCCAGGGATACTATGGCTACACCTTC. Its translation: CASSLTLQGYYGYTF.

The CDR3 DNA reads TGTGCCAGCAGGGACCCGGGACAGGGTGCCTATAATTCACCCCTCCACTTT. Protein: CASRDPGQGAYNSPLHF. V is TRBV7-8 and J is TRBJ1-6, with 9 nucleotides matching TRBD1. Trimming cost V 6 bases and J 2 bases; bases outside gene matches: 8. This CDR3 has 17 residues. Germline CDR1 SGHVS, CDR2 FQNEAQ.

The V and J genes are TRBV7-9 and TRBJ1-6, with D possibly matching TRBD1 (6 bases). The V end lost 8 bases, the J end lost 13 bases, and 27 bases lay between the germline ends. Germline loops: CDR1 SEHNR, CDR2 FQNEAQ (reference sequence). The CDR3 contains 16 residues. CDR3 in amino acids: CASLTSDSGGVGPLHF. For the CDR3, the DNA is TGTGCCAGCCTGACGTCGGACAGCGGCGGCGTTGGGCCCCTCCACTTT.

This chain connects TRBV11-2 to TRBJ2-3, with 7 bases that match TRBD1. V gave up 5 bases and J gave up 2 bases; unmatched junction bases: 10. Looked up from germline, CDR1 is SGHAT and CDR2 is FQNNGV. The CDR3 length is 16 residues. The CDR3 nucleotides read TGTGCCAGCAGCCAATGGGACAGCCTCTCCACAGATACGCAGTATTTT. Its translation: CASSQWDSLSTDTQYF. The variable domain in full, with the rest retrieved from reference TRBV11-2 and TRBJ2-3, is EAGVAQSPRYKIIEKRQSVAFWCNPISGHATLYWYQQILGQGPKLLIQFQNNGVVDDSQLPKDRFSAERLKGVDSTLKIQPAKLEDSAVYLCASSQWDSLSTDTQYFGPGTRLTVL.